These 7 T cell receptor beta chains originate from one sample sequenced in a study of cytomegalovirus exposure and HLA in healthy donors. The repertoire was sequenced with immunoSEQ multiplex PCR; TCRdb's copy has only in-frame clones and lacks some. The sample records under 200,000 clones, about 86% being singletons. Sequencing was carried out using PBMCs. These TCRs come from a woman in her twenties or thirties in good health and CMV-seronegative.

This chain connects TRBV7-9 to TRBJ2-2; D may be TRBD2 (5 bases). V dropped 2 bases and J dropped 2 bases, with 9 bases sitting between them. The CDR3 runs 15 residues. Germline V gives CDR1 SEHNR, CDR2 FQNEAQ (reference sequence). The CDR3 DNA reads as TGTGCCAGCAGCTTACAGGACTTCAACACCGGGGAGCTGTTTTTT. Amino acids: CASSLQDFNTGELFF.

The rearrangement uses TRBV14 and TRBJ2-2; D might be TRBD2 (5 bases). Germline V lookup: CDR1 SGHDN, CDR2 FVKESK. CDR3 length: 15 amino acids. The V and J ends lost 0 bases and 5 bases respectively, with 10 bases between them. CDR3 residues: CASSQDHTGTGELFF. The CDR3, as DNA: TGTGCCAGCAGCCAAGATCATACGGGAACCGGGGAGCTGTTTTTT.

This chain uses TRBV4-1 with TRBJ2-7; TRBD2 matches 8 bases. There are 14 residues in the CDR3. Germline V CDR1 and CDR2: MGHRA, YSYEKL. Losses at the gene ends were 5 bases for V and 8 bases for J; bases not matched to a gene: 11. The CDR3 protein is CASSDPPGLGQQYF. In DNA, the CDR3 is TGCGCCAGCAGCGATCCCCCGGGACTAGGCCAGCAGTACTTC.

The rearrangement uses TRBV28 and TRBJ1-2; 7 positions agree with TRBD1. The V segment lost 5 bases and the J segment 2 bases; nucleotides outside the gene matches: 8. The CDR3 has 15 residues. The V gene's germline CDR1 is MDHEN and CDR2 SYDVKM. For the CDR3, the DNA is TGTGCCAGCAGTCGGTTGACAGGGATCAACTATGGCTACACCTTC. Encoded protein: CASSRLTGINYGYTF.

The chain employs TRBV5-6 and TRBJ2-7; 7 nucleotides match TRBD2. Germline V gives CDR1 SGHDT, CDR2 YYEEEE. V lost 0 bases to trimming and J lost 3 bases; unmatched junction nucleotides: 6. This CDR3 has 15 residues. CDR3 residues: CASSLAPGRDYEQYF. CDR3 DNA sequence: TGTGCCAGCAGCTTGGCACCGGGGAGGGACTACGAGCAGTACTTC.

The chain recombines TRBV5-1 with TRBJ1-2, with D tentatively TRBD1 (5 bases). The germline V and J ends were trimmed by 5 bases and 6 bases, with 11 bases remaining between them. The germline gives CDR1 SGHRS, CDR2 YFSETQ. There are 12 residues in the CDR3. CDR3 residues: CASSLTDDGYTF. The CDR3 DNA reads as TGCGCCAGCAGTCTGACAGATGATGGCTACACCTTC.

The genes are TRBV11-2 and TRBJ2-7, with D unclear. CDR3 length: 14 residues. The V end lost 2 bases, the J end lost 6 bases, and 14 bases lay between the germline ends. CDR1 is SGHAT and CDR2 is FQNNGV in the germline V gene. CDR3 bases: TGTGCCAGCAGCTTATGGGCCTTGCTTAGCGAGCAGTACTTC. Protein product: CASSLWALLSEQYF.